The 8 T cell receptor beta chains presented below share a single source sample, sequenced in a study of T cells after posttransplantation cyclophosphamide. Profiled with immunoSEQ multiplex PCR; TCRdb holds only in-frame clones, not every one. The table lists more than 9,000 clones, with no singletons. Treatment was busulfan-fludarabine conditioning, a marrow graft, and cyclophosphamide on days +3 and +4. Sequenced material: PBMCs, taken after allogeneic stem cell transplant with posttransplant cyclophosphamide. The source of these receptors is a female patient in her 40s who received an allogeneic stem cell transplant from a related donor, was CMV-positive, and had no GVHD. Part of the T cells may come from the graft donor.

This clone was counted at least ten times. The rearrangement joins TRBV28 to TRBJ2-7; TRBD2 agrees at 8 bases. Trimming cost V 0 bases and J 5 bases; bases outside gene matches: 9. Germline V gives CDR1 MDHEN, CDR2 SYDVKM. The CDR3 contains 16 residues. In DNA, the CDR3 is TGTGCCAGCAGTTTATGGGCGGGACTAGGAAGCCACGAGCAGTACTTC. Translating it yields CASSLWAGLGSHEQYF.

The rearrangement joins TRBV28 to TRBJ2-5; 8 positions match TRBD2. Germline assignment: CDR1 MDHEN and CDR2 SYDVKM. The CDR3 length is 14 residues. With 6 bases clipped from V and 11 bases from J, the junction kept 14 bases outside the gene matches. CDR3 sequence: CASSRTLGLAEQYF. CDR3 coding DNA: TGTGCCAGCAGCCGAACCCTCGGACTAGCAGAGCAGTACTTC. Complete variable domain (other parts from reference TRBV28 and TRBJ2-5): DVKVTQSSRYLVKRTGEKVFLECVQDMDHENMFWYRQDPGLGLRLIYFSYDVKMKEKGDIPEGYSVSREKKERFSLILESASTNQTSMYLCASSRTLGLAEQYFGPGTRLLVL.

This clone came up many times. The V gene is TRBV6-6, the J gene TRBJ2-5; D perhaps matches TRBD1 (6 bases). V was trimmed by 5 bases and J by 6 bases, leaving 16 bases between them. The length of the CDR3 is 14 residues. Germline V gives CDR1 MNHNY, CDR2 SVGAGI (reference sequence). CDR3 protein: CASSQGRGEQTQYF. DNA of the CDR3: TGTGCCAGCAGTCAGGGCAGGGGAGAGCAGACCCAGTACTTC.

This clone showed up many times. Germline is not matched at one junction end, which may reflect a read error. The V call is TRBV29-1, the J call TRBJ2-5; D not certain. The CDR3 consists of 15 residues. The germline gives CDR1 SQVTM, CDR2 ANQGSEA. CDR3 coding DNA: TGCAGCGTTAAAGAGTCAAGCCACCAACAAGAGACCCAGTACTTC. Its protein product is CSVKESSHQQETQYF.

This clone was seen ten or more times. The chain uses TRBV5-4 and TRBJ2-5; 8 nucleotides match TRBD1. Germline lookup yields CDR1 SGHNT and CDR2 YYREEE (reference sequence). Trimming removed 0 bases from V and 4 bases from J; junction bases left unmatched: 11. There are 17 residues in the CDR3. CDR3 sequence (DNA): TGTGCCAGCAGCTTGGGGGGGACAGGTGGTACAATAGAGACCCAGTACTTC. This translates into CASSLGGTGGTIETQYF.

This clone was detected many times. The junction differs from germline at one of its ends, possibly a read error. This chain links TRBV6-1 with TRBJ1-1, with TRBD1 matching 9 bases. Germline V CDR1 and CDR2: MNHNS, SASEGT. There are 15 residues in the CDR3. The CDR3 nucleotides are TGTGCCAGCAGGGCCGGGACAGGGCTGAAAACTGAAGCTTTCTTT. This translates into CASRAGTGLKTEAFF.

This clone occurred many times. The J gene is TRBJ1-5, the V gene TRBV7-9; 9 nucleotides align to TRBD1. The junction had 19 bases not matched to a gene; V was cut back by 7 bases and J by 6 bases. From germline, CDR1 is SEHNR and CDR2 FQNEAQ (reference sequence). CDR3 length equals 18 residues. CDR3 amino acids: CASIIPRDRVSACQPQHF. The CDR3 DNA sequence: TGTGCCAGCATTATTCCACGGGACAGGGTGTCGGCGTGTCAGCCCCAGCATTTT.

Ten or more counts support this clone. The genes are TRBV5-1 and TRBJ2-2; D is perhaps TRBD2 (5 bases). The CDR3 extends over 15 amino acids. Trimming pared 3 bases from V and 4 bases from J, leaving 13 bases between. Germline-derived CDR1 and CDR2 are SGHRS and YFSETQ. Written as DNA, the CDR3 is TGCGCCAGCAGCTGGACTCCTCTGACCACCGGGGAGCTGTTTTTT. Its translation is CASSWTPLTTGELFF.